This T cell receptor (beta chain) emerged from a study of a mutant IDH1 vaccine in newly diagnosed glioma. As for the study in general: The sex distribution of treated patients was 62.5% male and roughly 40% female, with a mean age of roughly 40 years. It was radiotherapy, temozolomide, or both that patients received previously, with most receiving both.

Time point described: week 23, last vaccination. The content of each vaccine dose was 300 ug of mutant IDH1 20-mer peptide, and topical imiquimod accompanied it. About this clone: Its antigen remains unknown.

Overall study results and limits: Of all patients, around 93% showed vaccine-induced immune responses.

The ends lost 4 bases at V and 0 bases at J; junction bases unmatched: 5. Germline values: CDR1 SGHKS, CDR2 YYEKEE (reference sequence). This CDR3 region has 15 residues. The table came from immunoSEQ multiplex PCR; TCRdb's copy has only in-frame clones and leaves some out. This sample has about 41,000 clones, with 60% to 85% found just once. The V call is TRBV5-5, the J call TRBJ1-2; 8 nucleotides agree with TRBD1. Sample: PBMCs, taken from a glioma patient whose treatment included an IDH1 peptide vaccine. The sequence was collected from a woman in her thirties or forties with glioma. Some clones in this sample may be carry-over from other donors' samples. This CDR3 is CASSPDRAANYGYTF. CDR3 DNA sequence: TGTGCCAGCAGCCCGGACAGGGCCGCTAACTATGGCTACACCTTC. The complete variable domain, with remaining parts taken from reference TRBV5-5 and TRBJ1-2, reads DAGVTQSPTHLIKTRGQQVTLRCSPISGHKSVSWYQQVLGQGPQFIFQYYEKEERGRGNFPDRFSARQFPNYSSELNVNALLLGDSALYLCASSPDRAANYGYTFGSGTRLTVV.